A selection of T cell receptor beta chains follows, all from one sample in a study of T cells in Graves' hyperthyroidism and ophthalmopathy. MiXCR, applied by TCRdb to the multiplex PCR reads, yields one record per CDR3 protein. Of some 560,000 distinct CDR3 sequences in the sample, around 16% were seen once. The sequenced sample consisted of blood. The receptors here all came from a woman younger than 45 with Graves' hyperthyroidism. The CDR3 runs from the conserved cysteine through the conserved F or W. Clone size, where shown, is once, few, many, or a class for clones that have expanded.

TRBJ2-4	.	TRBV6-1	CASSEVERKLKNIQYF
TRBJ1-6	many	TRBV27	CASSLTGLTSPLHF
TRBJ1-5	many	TRBV4-1	CASSQGQVNQPQHF
TRBJ2-1	many	TRBV7-3	CASSLDRLAGPNEQFF
TRBJ2-5	many	TRBV7-3	CASSLTRLGSGIQETQYF
TRBJ2-1	few	TRBV4-2	CASSQEGLVVYNEQFF
TRBJ2-3	.	TRBV6-5	CASSYLPGQGQDTQYF
TRBJ1-1	.	TRBV6-5	CASSYPDRGLVEAFF
TRBJ1-6	many	TRBV30	CAWSGDTDSPLHF
TRBJ1-5	many	TRBV28	CASSLRQGSFQPQHF
TRBJ2-7	many	TRBV2	CASKQASEQYF
TRBJ2-1	many	TRBV28	CASSRAGTDVYNEQFF
TRBJ2-7	.	TRBV20-1	CSARDTRASGRIYEQYF
TRBJ2-7	many	TRBV12-3/TRBV12-4	CASSLMGAIYEQYF
TRBJ2-2	many	TRBV24-1	CATSGLAYTGELFF
TRBJ1-1	.	TRBV12-3/TRBV12-4	CASSFLRNTEAFF
TRBJ2-7	.	TRBV14	CASSQGRPGREQYF
TRBJ1-2	many	TRBV20-1	CSASRGGIYGYTF
TRBJ1-1	many	TRBV2	CAGGTPGNTEAFF
TRBJ2-1	.	TRBV2	CASSDRNYNEQFF
TRBJ2-7	many	TRBV6-1	CASTEAGGSYEQYF
TRBJ1-5	few	TRBV19	CASSGRHRNQPQHF
TRBJ1-2	many	TRBV24-1	CATSDPKTGVYGYTF
TRBJ2-2	many	TRBV20-1	CSARQLAGGRITGELFF
TRBJ1-1	few	TRBV6-1	CASSEPVNTEAFF
TRBJ2-7	few	TRBV5-1	CARSRDGNYEQYF
TRBJ2-1	few	TRBV29-1	CSVEGRLLSSYNEQFF
TRBJ1-5	many	TRBV4-2	CASSQGTGGRQPQHF
TRBJ2-7	few	TRBV27	CASIGLYEQYF
TRBJ2-1	many	TRBV24-1	CATSDMTGTYNEQFF
TRBJ2-1	few	TRBV7-2	CASSAEVEGPYNEQFF
TRBJ1-3	.	TRBV30	CAWSDPLAGAAGNTIYF
TRBJ2-7	many	TRBV29-1	CSVVANTYEQYF